This entry is about one T cell receptor (beta chain). The antigen is undetermined. Pregnant or lactating patients were excluded, as were those with uncontrolled infection or other autoimmune disease. Using roughly 9.4 ml of fresh peripheral blood, PBMCs were prepared. This sample was taken from a study of T cells in Graves' hyperthyroidism and ophthalmopathy. Authors of the study amplified TCR beta CDR3 regions from RNA transcripts. HTBI primers were employed in a first-round RT-PCR of the TCR CDR3. TCRdb re-called the multiplex PCR reads through MiXCR, storing one row per CDR3 protein. The table includes about 400,000 distinct CDR3 sequences, roughly 15% detected once. Study-wide results and limits: Most thyroid-expanded clonotypes above 0.001 were also found in blood.

The sample comprised blood. The TCR comes from a woman in her thirties with Graves' ophthalmopathy.

The CDR3 DNA is TGTGCCAGCACCTCTGGGCTAGTCCCGTACTTC. Its translation: CASTSGLVPYF. The V call is TRBV5-5, the J call TRBJ2-5, with D unresolved. CDR1 SGHKS and CDR2 YYEKEE come from the germline V gene (reference sequence). V was shortened by 6 bases and J by 13 bases, with 16 bases between the two germline ends. The CDR3 sequence is 11 residues long.